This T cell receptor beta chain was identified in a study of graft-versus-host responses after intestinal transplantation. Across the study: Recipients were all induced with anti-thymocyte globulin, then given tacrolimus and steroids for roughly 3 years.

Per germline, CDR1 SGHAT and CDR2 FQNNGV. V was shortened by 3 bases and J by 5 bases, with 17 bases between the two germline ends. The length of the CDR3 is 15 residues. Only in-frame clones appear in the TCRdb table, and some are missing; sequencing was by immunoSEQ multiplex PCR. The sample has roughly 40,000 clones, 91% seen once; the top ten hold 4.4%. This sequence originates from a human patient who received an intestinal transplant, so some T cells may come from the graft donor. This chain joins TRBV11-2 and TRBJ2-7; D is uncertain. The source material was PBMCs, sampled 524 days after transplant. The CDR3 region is CASSLFSGFPNEQYF. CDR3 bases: TGTGCCAGCAGCTTGTTTTCGGGTTTTCCCAACGAGCAGTACTTC. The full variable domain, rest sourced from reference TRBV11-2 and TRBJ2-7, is EAGVAQSPRYKIIEKRQSVAFWCNPISGHATLYWYQQILGQGPKLLIQFQNNGVVDDSQLPKDRFSAERLKGVDSTLKIQPAKLEDSAVYLCASSLFSGFPNEQYFGPGTRLTVT.